Given below is one T cell receptor (beta chain) in context. The data are from a study of OX40 agonist ivuxolimab in advanced cancers. Background on the study: Ivuxolimab is a fully human IgG2 antibody that activates OX40 (CD134).

Sequencing was performed with immunoSEQ multiplex PCR; in TCRdb, only in-frame clones are kept and a portion is missing. In the table there are roughly 97,000 clones, 70% to 90% of which are singletons. The CDR3 is 16 amino acids. Trimming removed 1 base at V and 2 bases at J, with 14 bases between. Germline-derived CDR1 and CDR2 are LNHNV and YYDKDF (reference sequence). The chain is built from TRBV15 and TRBJ2-5; D may be TRBD1 or TRBD2 (5 bases each). The sample here was CD4+ or CD8+ T cells sorted from blood, taken in a trial of the OX40 agonist ivuxolimab. The TCR was taken from an adult with an advanced solid tumor such as melanoma, head and neck, liver or kidney cancer. Written as DNA, the CDR3 is TGTGCCACCAGCAGAGCGTCGGGGCTATCACAAGAGACCCAGTACTTC. Translation gives CATSRASGLSQETQYF.